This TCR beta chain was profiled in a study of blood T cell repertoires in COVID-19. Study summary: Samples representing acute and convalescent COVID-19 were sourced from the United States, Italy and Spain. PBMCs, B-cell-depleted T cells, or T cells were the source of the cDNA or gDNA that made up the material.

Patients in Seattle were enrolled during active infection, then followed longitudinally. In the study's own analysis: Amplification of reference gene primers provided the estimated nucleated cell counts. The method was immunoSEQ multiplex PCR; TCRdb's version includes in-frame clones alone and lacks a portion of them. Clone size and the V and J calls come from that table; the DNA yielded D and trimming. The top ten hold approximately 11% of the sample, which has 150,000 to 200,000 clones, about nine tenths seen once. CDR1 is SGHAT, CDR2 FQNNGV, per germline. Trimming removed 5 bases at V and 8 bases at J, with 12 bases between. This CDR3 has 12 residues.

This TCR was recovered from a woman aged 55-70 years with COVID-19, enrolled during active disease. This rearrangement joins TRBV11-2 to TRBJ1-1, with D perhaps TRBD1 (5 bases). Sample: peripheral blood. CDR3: CASSPLGEEAFF. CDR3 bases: TGTGCCAGCAGCCCCTTAGGGGAAGAAGCTTTCTTT.